Detailed here is one T cell receptor (beta chain). Repertoires were generated with immunoSEQ multiplex PCR, while TCRdb's copy carries only in-frame clones and drops some. The sample has some 14,000 clones, over 85% seen once. The CDR3 runs 16 residues. This sample was included in a study of chemoradiotherapy in HPV16-positive cancers. Study summary: Candidate HPV-specific clones and shared TCR motifs came from a couple of HPV16-positive patients.

The source was tumor tissue, collected from a patient who underwent chemoradiotherapy. V is TRBV21-1 and J is TRBJ2-6. TRBV21-1 is reported as a pseudogene. The clonotype comes from a human donor with HPV-associated anogenital cancer. DNA for the CDR3: TGTGCCAGCGTTGGAATCGTGCCGGTTGGGGCCAACGTCCTGACTTTC. Protein sequence: CASVGIVPVGANVLTF.